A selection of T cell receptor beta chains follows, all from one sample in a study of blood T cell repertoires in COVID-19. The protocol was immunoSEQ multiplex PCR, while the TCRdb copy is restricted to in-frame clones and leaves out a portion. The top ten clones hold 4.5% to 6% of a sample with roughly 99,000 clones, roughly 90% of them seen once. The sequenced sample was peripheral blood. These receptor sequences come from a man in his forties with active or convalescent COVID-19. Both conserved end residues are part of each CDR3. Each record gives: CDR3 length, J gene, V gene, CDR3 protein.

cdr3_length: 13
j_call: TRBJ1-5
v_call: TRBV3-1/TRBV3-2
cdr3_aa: CASSLTQGQPQHF

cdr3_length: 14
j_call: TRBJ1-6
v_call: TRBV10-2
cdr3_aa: CASSENRDNSPLHF

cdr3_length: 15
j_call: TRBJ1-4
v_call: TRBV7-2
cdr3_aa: CASSLTREANEKLFF

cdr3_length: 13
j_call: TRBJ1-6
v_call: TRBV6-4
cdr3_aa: CASSRDLNSPLHF

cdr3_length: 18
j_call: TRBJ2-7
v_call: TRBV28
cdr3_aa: CASSQFRVREWGSYEQYF

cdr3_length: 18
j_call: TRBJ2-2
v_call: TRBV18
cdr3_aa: CASSFGLAGVVDTGELFF

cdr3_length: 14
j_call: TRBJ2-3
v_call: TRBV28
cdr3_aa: CASSLGGPTDTQYF

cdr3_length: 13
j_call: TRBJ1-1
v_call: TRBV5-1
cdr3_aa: CASSLAQNTEAFF

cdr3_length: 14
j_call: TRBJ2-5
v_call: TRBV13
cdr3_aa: CASSSQGRQETQYF

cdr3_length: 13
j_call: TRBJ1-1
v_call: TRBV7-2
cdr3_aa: CASSLGYSTEAFF

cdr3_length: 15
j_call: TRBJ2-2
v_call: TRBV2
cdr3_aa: CASSDSGIYTGELFF

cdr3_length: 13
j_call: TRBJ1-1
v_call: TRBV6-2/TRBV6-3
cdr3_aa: CASSYGENTEAFF

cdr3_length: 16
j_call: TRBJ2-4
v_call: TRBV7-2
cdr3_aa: CASSPGGAVAKNIQYF

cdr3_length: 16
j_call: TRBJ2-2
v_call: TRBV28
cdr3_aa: CASGPGLAGGSGELFF

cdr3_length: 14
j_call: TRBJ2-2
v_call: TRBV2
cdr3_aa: CASSYRALTGELFF

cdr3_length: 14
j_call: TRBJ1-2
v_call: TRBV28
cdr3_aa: CASSFEAANYGYTF

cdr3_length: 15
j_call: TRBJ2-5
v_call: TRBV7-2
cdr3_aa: CASSPPSGPQETQYF

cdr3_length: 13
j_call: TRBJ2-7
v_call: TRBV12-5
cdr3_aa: CASGPPNSNEQYF

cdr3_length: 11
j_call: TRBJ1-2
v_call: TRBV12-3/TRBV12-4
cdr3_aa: CASTYGVGYTF

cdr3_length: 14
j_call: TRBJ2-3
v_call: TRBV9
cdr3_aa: CASSLGGNSNTQYF

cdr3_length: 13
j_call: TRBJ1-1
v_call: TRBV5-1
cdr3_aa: CASTGTGDTEAFF

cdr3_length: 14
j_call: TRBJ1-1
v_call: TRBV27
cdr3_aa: CASSLGGGNTEAFF

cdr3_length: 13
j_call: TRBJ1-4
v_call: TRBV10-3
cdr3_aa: CAIRDSNNEKLFF

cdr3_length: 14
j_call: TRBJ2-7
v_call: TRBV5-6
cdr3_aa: CASTPGLLLGEQYF

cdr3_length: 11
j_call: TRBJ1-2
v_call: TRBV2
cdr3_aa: CASSARLGYTF

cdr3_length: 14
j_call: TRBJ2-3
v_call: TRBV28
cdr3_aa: CASRGGRFPDTQYF

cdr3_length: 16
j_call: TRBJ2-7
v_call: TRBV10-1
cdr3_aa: CASSEASRAPLYEQYF

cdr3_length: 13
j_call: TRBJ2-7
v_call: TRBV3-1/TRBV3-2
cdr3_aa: CASSQVTRHEQYF

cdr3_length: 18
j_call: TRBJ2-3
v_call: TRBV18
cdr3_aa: CASSPPKTGLAGADTQYF

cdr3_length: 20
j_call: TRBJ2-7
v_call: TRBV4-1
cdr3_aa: CASSQPGCGFRGSLEREQYF

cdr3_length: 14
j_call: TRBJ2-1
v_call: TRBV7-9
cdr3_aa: CASRSWSSYNEQFF

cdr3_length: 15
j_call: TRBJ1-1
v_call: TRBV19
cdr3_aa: CASSLDRGRNTEAFF

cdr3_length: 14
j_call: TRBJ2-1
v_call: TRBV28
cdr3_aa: CASRRQGARNEQFF

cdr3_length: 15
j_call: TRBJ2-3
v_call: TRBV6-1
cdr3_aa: CASSEASGVTDTQYF

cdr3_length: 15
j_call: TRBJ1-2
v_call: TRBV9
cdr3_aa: CASGFPVGGSDGYTF

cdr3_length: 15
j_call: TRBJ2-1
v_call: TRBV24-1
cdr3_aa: CATGPGTSAYNEQFF

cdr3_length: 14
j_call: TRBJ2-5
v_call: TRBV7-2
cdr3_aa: CASSLLGRGETQYF

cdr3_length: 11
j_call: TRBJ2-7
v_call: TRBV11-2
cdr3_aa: CASSRGYEQYF

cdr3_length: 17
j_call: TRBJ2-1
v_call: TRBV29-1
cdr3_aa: CSVVWDWTGGTYNEQFF

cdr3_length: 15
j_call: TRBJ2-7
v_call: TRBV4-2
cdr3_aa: CASSQDWDSPYEQYF

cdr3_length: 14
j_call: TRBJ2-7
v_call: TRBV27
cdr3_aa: CASRPGTLDYEQYF